A selection of T cell receptor beta chains follows, all from one sample in a study of vaccination and CD4 T cells after COVID-19. Antigens of these TCRs are unknown. TCRdb recomputed calls from the PCR reads with MiXCR, one row per CDR3 protein. The sample contains fewer than 25,000 distinct CDR3 sequences, roughly 46% of which appear only once. The specimen comprised CD4+ T cells from blood, cultured in vitro, sampled before SARS-CoV-2 vaccination. All receptors come from a human donor who had recovered from COVID-19. The CDR3 runs from the conserved cysteine through the conserved F or W. A D gene is named only where the DNA matches it firmly. The size entry is marked missing in some rows and otherwise reads once, few, many or a size class.

d_call: TRBD2; cdr3_length: 14; j_call: TRBJ2-7; clone_size: -; v_call: TRBV2; cdr3_aa: CACRGGSQTYEQYF; cdr3_nt: TGTGCCTGCCGGGGGGGTTCACAAACCTACGAGCAGTACTTC
d_call: TRBD1; cdr3_length: 13; j_call: TRBJ2-5; clone_size: -; v_call: TRBV6-1; cdr3_aa: CASSPTGKETQYF; cdr3_nt: TGTGCCAGCAGTCCGACAGGGAAAGAGACCCAGTACTTC
d_call: -; cdr3_length: 12; j_call: TRBJ1-1; clone_size: -; v_call: TRBV6-2/TRBV6-3; cdr3_aa: CASSGASGGAFF; cdr3_nt: TGTGCCAGCAGTGGGGCTTCGGGGGGAGCTTTCTTT
d_call: -; cdr3_length: 11; j_call: TRBJ1-2; clone_size: -; v_call: TRBV19; cdr3_aa: CASSIGGGYTF; cdr3_nt: TGTGCCAGTAGTATTGGGGGTGGCTACACCTTC
d_call: TRBD1; cdr3_length: 13; j_call: TRBJ1-1; clone_size: -; v_call: TRBV6-1; cdr3_aa: CASSHRGNTEAFF; cdr3_nt: TGTGCCAGCAGCCACAGGGGGAACACTGAAGCTTTCTTT
d_call: -; cdr3_length: 15; j_call: TRBJ2-3; clone_size: -; v_call: TRBV20-1; cdr3_aa: CSASLGDSSTDTQYF; cdr3_nt: TGCAGTGCTAGCTTGGGGGACTCTAGCACAGATACGCAGTATTTT
d_call: -; cdr3_length: 13; j_call: TRBJ1-1; clone_size: -; v_call: TRBV7-2; cdr3_aa: CASSPLLNTEAFF; cdr3_nt: TGTGCCAGCAGTCCGCTCCTGAACACTGAAGCTTTCTTT
d_call: TRBD2; cdr3_length: 15; j_call: TRBJ2-3; clone_size: -; v_call: TRBV20-1; cdr3_aa: CSARDRTSGTDTQYF; cdr3_nt: TGCAGTGCTAGAGATCGGACTAGCGGGACAGATACGCAGTATTTT
d_call: TRBD1; cdr3_length: 14; j_call: TRBJ1-5; clone_size: -; v_call: TRBV12-3/TRBV12-4; cdr3_aa: CASSLRGLNQPQHF; cdr3_nt: TGTGCCAGCAGCCTAAGGGGGCTCAATCAGCCCCAGCATTTT
d_call: TRBD1; cdr3_length: 16; j_call: TRBJ1-1; clone_size: -; v_call: TRBV10-3; cdr3_aa: CAISGEGGAGNTEAFF; cdr3_nt: TGTGCCATCAGTGGGGAAGGGGGCGCGGGGAACACTGAAGCTTTCTTT
d_call: TRBD2; cdr3_length: 17; j_call: TRBJ2-5; clone_size: few; v_call: TRBV7-6; cdr3_aa: CASSQTGFLAGQETQYF; cdr3_nt: TGTGCCAGCAGCCAGACGGGGTTCCTAGCGGGGCAAGAGACCCAGTACTTC
d_call: TRBD2; cdr3_length: 16; j_call: TRBJ2-2; clone_size: few; v_call: TRBV20-1; cdr3_aa: CSARRLAGGNTGELFF; cdr3_nt: TGCAGTGCTAGACGACTAGCGGGAGGCAACACCGGGGAGCTGTTTTTT
d_call: TRBD2; cdr3_length: 14; j_call: TRBJ2-3; clone_size: few; v_call: TRBV10-3; cdr3_aa: CAIRLAGSTDTQYF; cdr3_nt: TGTGCCATCAGACTAGCGGGGAGCACAGATACGCAGTATTTT
d_call: -; cdr3_length: 16; j_call: TRBJ2-3; clone_size: -; v_call: TRBV6-1; cdr3_aa: CASSEIWRRPRDTQYF; cdr3_nt: TGTGCCAGCAGTGAAATCTGGCGGCGACCAAGGGATACGCAGTATTTT
d_call: TRBD2; cdr3_length: 13; j_call: TRBJ2-1; clone_size: few; v_call: TRBV27; cdr3_aa: CASTGLAGVEQFF; cdr3_nt: TGTGCCAGCACGGGACTAGCGGGAGTAGAGCAGTTCTTC
d_call: -; cdr3_length: 14; j_call: TRBJ1-4; clone_size: -; v_call: TRBV7-9; cdr3_aa: CASSPHGANEKLFF; cdr3_nt: TGTGCCAGCAGCCCCCACGGGGCCAATGAAAAACTGTTTTTT
d_call: -; cdr3_length: 13; j_call: TRBJ1-5; clone_size: few; v_call: TRBV7-2; cdr3_aa: CASSLIDNQPQHF; cdr3_nt: TGTGCCAGCAGCTTAATCGACAATCAGCCCCAGCATTTT
d_call: TRBD1; cdr3_length: 14; j_call: TRBJ2-7; clone_size: few; v_call: TRBV6-2/TRBV6-3; cdr3_aa: CASRRDRASYEQYF; cdr3_nt: TGTGCCAGCAGAAGGGACAGGGCCTCTTACGAGCAGTACTTC
d_call: -; cdr3_length: 14; j_call: TRBJ2-7; clone_size: -; v_call: TRBV5-6; cdr3_aa: CASSVLGQPYEQYF; cdr3_nt: TGTGCCAGCAGCGTACTCGGACAGCCCTACGAGCAGTACTTC
d_call: -; cdr3_length: 16; j_call: TRBJ1-1; clone_size: -; v_call: TRBV12-3/TRBV12-4; cdr3_aa: CASSQLGPGENTEAFF; cdr3_nt: TGTGCCAGCAGTCAACTCGGTCCGGGGGAAAACACTGAAGCTTTCTTT
d_call: -; cdr3_length: 13; j_call: TRBJ1-1; clone_size: few; v_call: TRBV27; cdr3_aa: CASSFGRRTEAFF; cdr3_nt: TGTGCCAGCAGTTTCGGGAGGAGAACTGAAGCTTTCTTT
d_call: -; cdr3_length: 19; j_call: TRBJ1-3; clone_size: -; v_call: TRBV7-9; cdr3_aa: CASSLANGLPDYAGNTIYF; cdr3_nt: TGTGCCAGCAGCTTAGCCAACGGGTTGCCCGACTACGCAGGAAACACCATATATTTT
d_call: TRBD1; cdr3_length: 15; j_call: TRBJ1-5; clone_size: once; v_call: TRBV12-5; cdr3_aa: CASGAGTGGNQPQHF; cdr3_nt: TGTGCTAGTGGAGCCGGGACAGGTGGCAATCAGCCCCAGCATTTT
d_call: -; cdr3_length: 15; j_call: TRBJ1-2; clone_size: few; v_call: TRBV4-3; cdr3_aa: CASSQDVAGPLTYTF; cdr3_nt: TGCGCCAGCAGCCAAGATGTGGCAGGACCTTTGACCTACACCTTC
d_call: -; cdr3_length: 18; j_call: TRBJ2-2; clone_size: -; v_call: TRBV4-3; cdr3_aa: CASSQDPYGFANTGELFF; cdr3_nt: TGCGCCAGCAGCCAAGATCCTTACGGGTTCGCGAACACCGGGGAGCTGTTTTTT
d_call: -; cdr3_length: 17; j_call: TRBJ1-3; clone_size: few; v_call: TRBV11-2; cdr3_aa: CASSSAGIGSSGNTIYF; cdr3_nt: TGTGCCAGCAGCTCAGCGGGGATAGGGTCGTCTGGAAACACCATATATTTT
d_call: -; cdr3_length: 19; j_call: TRBJ2-2; clone_size: -; v_call: TRBV28; cdr3_aa: CASSLLSSSGGLAVGELFF; cdr3_nt: TGTGCCAGCAGTTTACTTTCCAGTTCTGGGGGATTAGCGGTCGGGGAGCTGTTTTTT
d_call: -; cdr3_length: 15; j_call: TRBJ2-6; clone_size: few; v_call: TRBV7-2; cdr3_aa: CASSLGPTGANVLTF; cdr3_nt: TGTGCCAGCAGCTTAGGCCCCACTGGGGCCAACGTCCTGACTTTC
d_call: TRBD1; cdr3_length: 17; j_call: TRBJ2-6; clone_size: -; v_call: TRBV7-9; cdr3_aa: CASIRDRGNSGANVLTF; cdr3_nt: TGTGCCAGCATTAGGGACAGGGGGAACTCTGGGGCCAACGTCCTGACTTTC
d_call: TRBD2; cdr3_length: 14; j_call: TRBJ2-7; clone_size: -; v_call: TRBV7-9; cdr3_aa: CASSPPSGRHEQYF; cdr3_nt: TGTGCCAGCAGCCCCCCTAGCGGGAGGCACGAGCAGTACTTC
d_call: -; cdr3_length: 13; j_call: TRBJ2-5; clone_size: -; v_call: TRBV5-4; cdr3_aa: CASSRDNQETQYF; cdr3_nt: TGTGCCAGCAGCCGGGACAACCAAGAGACCCAGTACTTC
d_call: TRBD1; cdr3_length: 14; j_call: TRBJ1-1; clone_size: few; v_call: TRBV7-2; cdr3_aa: CASSDRGLNAEAFF; cdr3_nt: TGTGCCAGCAGCGACAGGGGGCTCAATGCGGAAGCTTTCTTT